This T cell receptor (beta chain) was retrieved from a study of T cell responses to AZD1222 COVID-19 vaccine (dated by TCRdb to the early 2020s). Describing the broader study: AZD1222 recipients given second doses at about 4 weeks or at about 12 weeks were pooled, since spike-specific TCR depth and breadth were not found to differ between the two schedules. A total of more than 230 trial participants underwent TCR sequencing, of whom about 200 received two doses of AZD1222 and about 26 received two doses of the MenACWY control vaccine. Trial participants were enrolled by age into subgroups of 18-55, 56-69 and 70-plus years, and roughly 160, 29 and 62 TCR-sequenced participants, respectively, were included in these subgroups.

Study-level results and caveats: Participants were mostly white British, with more females than males. The authors suggested clonal diversity may have been underestimated. Nearly half of unique spike-specific TCRs reportedly recognized epitopes outside regions mutated in the B.1.351 and B.1.1.7 variants. After two AZD1222 doses, both the breadth and the depth of spike-specific TCRs were significantly higher than at day 0 and than in MenACWY recipients. The 56-69-year group was small, and its depth increase did not reach significance, likely because of low power. Conclusions about previously exposed vaccinees are limited because only a handful of AZD1222 recipients were SARS-CoV-2 seropositive at baseline. CD4 TCRs associated with the vaccine covered the entire spike protein, and the dominant responses were in regions 160-218 and 743-854. Because no day 14 peak-response samples were available, repertoires were characterized only after the peak T cell response.

This clone has a single count. Its antigen has not been determined. No per-base quality is available; no much larger clone lies one base away. The CDR3 regions of human TCRbeta chains were analyzed by immunosequencing. Processing in the source paper ran as follows. TCRs in the repertoires were compared against a reference library of SARS-CoV-2-specific TCRs that had been generated with the MIRA antigen-specificity platform. Breadth meant the fraction of unique TCRs that were SARS-CoV-2-associated, whereas depth meant the fraction of total T cells that were SARS-CoV-2-associated. Using the MIRA data, every spike-specific TCR was mapped to the spike region that the TCR reacted to and assigned to either a CD4 or a CD8 class. Log10-transformed breadth and depth values were compared by one-way ANOVA with Sidak's multiple comparisons tests. The table comes from immuneACCESS by way of TCRdb, which keeps in-frame sequences with V and J called. Part of the clones is missing from these tables; in studies checked, under half for an unresolved V gene and the rest for unknown reasons. V and J calls and clone size follow that table, whereas D and trimming were derived from the DNA. Recorded for this sample are 90,000 to 110,000 clones; around 76% of them occurred a single time. Approximately 5.1% of the sample belongs to the ten largest clones.

The time point tag for this specimen amounts to: baseline before first vaccination. Samples from vaccinated people were obtained from the UK trials COV001 and COV002, which included a single-blind randomized controlled phase 2/3 trial of AZD1222 (ChAdOx1 nCoV-19) in healthy adults. For TCRbeta chain sequencing, PBMC samples from trial participants were taken at day 0 and at day 28 after the second dose. The sequencing here drew on peripheral blood, taken on day 0 of AZD1222 vaccination. This TCR was recovered from an adult in good health.

The CDR3 region reads CAISAGQFYGYTF. Read as DNA, the sequence is TGTGCCATCAGTGCTGGGCAGTTCTATGGCTACACCTTC. Rearrangement joined TRBV10-3 to TRBJ1-2; there is no confident call for the D gene. V is cut by 4 bases and J by 4 bases, and the space between the germline ends is 10 bases. Reading from cysteine to phenylalanine, the CDR3 counts 13 amino acids. Just CDR3 DNA is preserved here, 39 bases in frame from base 1. The germline V gene supplies CDR1 ENHRY and CDR2 SYGVKD.